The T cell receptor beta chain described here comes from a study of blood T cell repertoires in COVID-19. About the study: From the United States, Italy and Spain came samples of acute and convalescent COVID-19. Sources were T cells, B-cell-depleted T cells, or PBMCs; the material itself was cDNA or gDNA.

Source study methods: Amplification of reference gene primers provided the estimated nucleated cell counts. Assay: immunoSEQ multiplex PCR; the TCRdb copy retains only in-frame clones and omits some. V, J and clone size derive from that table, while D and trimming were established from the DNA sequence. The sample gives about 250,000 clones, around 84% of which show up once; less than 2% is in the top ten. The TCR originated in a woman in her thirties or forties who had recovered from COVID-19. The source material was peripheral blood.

CDR3 sequence: CASSPGTGLGETQYF. Here the CDR3 DNA reads TGTGCCAGCAGTCCCGGGACAGGTTTGGGGGAGACCCAGTACTTC. The J gene is TRBJ2-5, the V gene TRBV6-2 or TRBV6-3, with 8 bases fitting TRBD1. CDR3 size: 15 residues. V lost 5 bases, J lost 5 bases, and 10 bases stayed unmatched. Germline V gives CDR1 MNHEY, CDR2 SVGEGT.